The clone carrying this T cell receptor beta chain was counted many times. What it binds is unknown. The data derive from a study of human T cells and chemical hapten exposure. Study results and limitations: No change in TCRs above 1 in 1000 frequency was produced by DPC sensitization.

In the library, unique molecular identifiers were attached to individual cDNA molecules. TCRdb fed the RACE reads into MiXCR, producing one record per CDR3 protein. The table has about 340,000 distinct CDR3 sequences, approximately 6.3% seen once. The time point is: patch test 1, 2 weeks after DPC sensitization. Treatment here: therapeutic diphenylcyclopropenone sensitization with weekly scalp DPC. Trimming removed 7 bases from V and 7 bases from J; junction bases left unmatched: 7. CDR1 and CDR2 (germline): MNHEY, SVGEGT. This CDR3 spans 13 amino acids. The sample was whole blood, taken in connection with sensitization to the hapten diphenylcyclopropenone (DPC). The TCR sequence derives from a woman aged 18-29 years with alopecia areata. Some clones in this sample may be carry-over from other donors' samples. This chain uses TRBV6-2 or TRBV6-3 with TRBJ1-5; 7 positions agree with TRBD1. The DNA for the CDR3 is TGTGCCAGCACCTTGACAGGGAACCAGCCCCAGCATTTT. It encodes CASTLTGNQPQHF.